The 20 T cell receptor beta chains in this list originate from one sample, sequenced in a study of radiotherapy plus CTLA-4 blockade in lung cancer listed by TCRdb under 2018. The receptor library was made with the immunoSEQ multiplex PCR assay. TCRdb stores this immuneACCESS table with in-frame sequences only. Part of the clones is absent; in the studies checked, under half of the shortfall reflects unresolved V genes, and no reason is known for the rest. The sample data list about 36,000 clones, and roughly 72% of these were observed just once. Clones ranked in the top ten supply around 9.9% of the sample. The specimen comprised peripheral blood, sampled from a patient treated with radiotherapy plus ipilimumab. The receptor source for this set is a human donor with non-small cell lung cancer who had stable disease on radiotherapy plus ipilimumab.

The rearrangement joins TRBV6-6 to TRBJ2-7; TRBD1 matches 8 bases. Germline V lookup: CDR1 MNHNY, CDR2 SVGAGI (reference sequence). V gave up 8 bases and J gave up 3 bases; unmatched junction bases: 9. CDR3 length equals 14 residues. DNA of the CDR3: TGTGCCAGCGGTGACAGGGGAGGAGACTACGAGCAGTACTTC. Amino acids: CASGDRGGDYEQYF.

This chain joins TRBV6-5 and TRBJ2-7; D might be TRBD2 (5 bases). This CDR3 contains 14 residues. Germline CDR1 and CDR2: MNHEY and SVGAGI. Trimming took 6 bases from V and 0 from J, leaving 12 bases between them. For the CDR3, the DNA is TGTGCCAGCAGCCCCGAGGGTAGCTCCTACGAGCAGTACTTC. It is translated as CASSPEGSSYEQYF.

The gene calls are TRBV2 and TRBJ1-6, with 8 bases that match TRBD1. The CDR3 has 14 amino acids. Germline CDR1 and CDR2: SNHLY and FYNNEI. J gave up 8 bases and V 1 base, and 1 base lay outside the gene matches. The CDR3: CASSEETGDSPLHF. As DNA, the CDR3 is TGTGCCAGCAGTGAAGAGACAGGGGATTCACCCCTCCACTTT.

The rearrangement links TRBV18 to TRBJ2-1; 8 positions match TRBD2. This CDR3 has 15 residues. Germline loops: CDR1 KGHSH, CDR2 LQKENI. Trimming cost V 3 bases and J 6 bases; bases outside gene matches: 7. CDR3 residues: CASSPAGGARNEQFF. CDR3 sequence (DNA): TGTGCCAGCTCACCGGCCGGGGGGGCACGCAATGAGCAGTTCTTC.

Only one count was recorded for this clone. The junction does not match germline at one end; this may be a read error. This chain connects TRBV20-1 to TRBJ2-5, with D maybe TRBD2 (6 bases). Germline values: CDR1 DFQATT, CDR2 SNEGSKA (reference sequence). The length of the CDR3 is 8 residues. In DNA, the CDR3 is TGCAGTGGGGACTCAATTCACTTC. As protein: CSGDSIHF.

The CDR3 DNA reads as TGCAGCGCCCAAATGGAGCGGGGGGTTAGCACAGATACGCAGTATTTT. It codes for CSAQMERGVSTDTQYF. This sequence joins TRBV29-1 and TRBJ2-3, with 9 bases fitting TRBD2. The V and J ends lost 7 bases and 0 bases, in that order; junction bases with no gene match: 11. CDR1 and CDR2 from the germline V gene are SQVTM and ANQGSEA. CDR3 size: 16 residues.

V usage is TRBV6-1 and J usage is TRBJ2-7, with 7 bases aligning to TRBD1. The germline gives CDR1 MNHNS, CDR2 SASEGT. J gave up 0 bases and V 3 bases, and 11 bases lay outside the gene matches. The CDR3 is 17 amino acids. CDR3 bases: TGTGCCAGCAGTGATTTCTTTAGACAGGGCAACTCCTACGAGCAGTACTTC. As protein: CASSDFFRQGNSYEQYF.

The chain is built from TRBV5-1 and TRBJ1-1; no definite D call. Germline V gene sequence: CDR1 SGHRS, CDR2 YFSETQ. V lost 1 base to trimming and J lost 0 bases, with 13 bases between them. The CDR3 consists of 16 residues. The CDR3 spells CASSLRGGSMNTEAFF. The CDR3 nucleotides read TGCGCCAGCAGCTTGCGGGGTGGGAGCATGAACACTGAAGCTTTCTTT.

The chain uses TRBV6-1 and TRBJ2-2, with 7 bases lining up with TRBD2. The trim removed 6 bases at V and 4 bases at J, leaving 8 bases unmatched. There are 15 residues in the CDR3. Germline loops: CDR1 MNHNS, CDR2 SASEGT. The CDR3 sequence: CASRTRGEGTGELFF. DNA of the CDR3: TGTGCCAGCAGGACCCGGGGGGAGGGCACCGGGGAGCTGTTTTTT.

The V gene is TRBV15, the J gene TRBJ1-2, with D uncertain. CDR1 and CDR2 from the germline V gene are LNHNV and YYDKDF (reference sequence). Deletions cut 0 bases from V and 8 bases from J, with 13 bases between. CDR3 length: 14 residues. CDR3 sequence (DNA): TGTGCCACCAGCAGAGAAGAGGGATTGCGGGGCTACACCTTC. This encodes CATSREEGLRGYTF.

This sequence joins TRBV30 and TRBJ2-1, with 12 bases identical to TRBD2. This CDR3 spans 11 amino acids. Germline V gene sequence: CDR1 GTSNPN, CDR2 SVGIG (reference sequence). With 3 bases clipped from V and 12 bases from J, the junction kept 0 bases outside the gene matches. The CDR3 here is CAWRLAGGQFF. In DNA, the CDR3 is TGTGCCTGGAGACTAGCGGGGGGGCAGTTCTTC.

This clone showed up just once. The chain carries TRBV6-5 and TRBJ2-5, with TRBD1 identical over 10 bases. The CDR3 is 15 amino acids. CDR1 is MNHEY and CDR2 is SVGAGI in the germline V gene. Unmatched junction bases numbered 7, after V lost 4 bases and J lost 5 bases. CDR3 in amino acids: CASSSPGTGVETQYF. CDR3 nucleotides: TGTGCCAGCAGTTCCCCCGGGACAGGGGTTGAGACCCAGTACTTC.

The chain is built from TRBV6-1 and TRBJ2-1, with a possible D match to TRBD1 (7 bases). Germline values: CDR1 MNHNS, CDR2 SASEGT. The CDR3 length is 15 residues. V gave up 6 bases and J gave up 5 bases, with 17 bases separating them. The CDR3 here is CASSWAGRGDNEQFF. The CDR3 DNA sequence: TGTGCCAGCAGCTGGGCGGGCAGGGGGGACAATGAGCAGTTCTTC.

The table lists this clone with a count of one. The rearrangement uses TRBV18 and TRBJ1-2; D gene ambiguous. The length of the CDR3 is 16 residues. V lost 6 bases and J 1 base, leaving 18 bases between the germline ends. Germline CDR1 is KGHSH and CDR2 is LQKENI. The CDR3, as DNA: TGTGCCAGCTCTGCGGAATCACGAACTTATAACTATGGCTACACCTTC. Encoded protein: CASSAESRTYNYGYTF.

The chain combines TRBV5-1 with TRBJ2-1; 9 bases match TRBD2. The CDR3 has 18 residues. The germline V gene has CDR1 SGHRS and CDR2 YFSETQ. V lost 0 bases and J lost 5; bases outside the gene matches: 12. The CDR3 loop reads CASSLGRGGVLKNNEQFF. The CDR3 coding sequence is TGCGCCAGCAGCTTGGGGCGGGGGGGCGTTCTGAAGAACAATGAGCAGTTCTTC.

This chain uses TRBV29-1 with TRBJ1-2, with D possibly TRBD1 on 6 matching bases. Trimming removed 5 bases from V and 4 bases from J, with 8 bases in between. Per the germline V gene, CDR1 is SQVTM and CDR2 is ANQGSEA. There are 11 residues in the CDR3. The chain's CDR3 is CSVSQGYGYTF. CDR3 sequence (DNA): TGCAGCGTTTCACAGGGCTATGGCTACACCTTC.

The chain uses TRBV9 and TRBJ1-3, with D possibly being TRBD1 (5 bases). The CDR3 extends over 17 amino acids. Germline CDR1 is SGDLS and CDR2 is YYNGEE. Between the trimmed V and J ends, which lost 5 bases and 3 bases, there was a span of 21 bases. Here the CDR3 DNA reads TGTGCCAGCAGTATTGACAGTCTCGGGTTGAGTGGAAACACCATATATTTT. Translated: CASSIDSLGLSGNTIYF.

The chain combines TRBV5-1 with TRBJ1-5, with D perhaps TRBD1 (5 bases). The CDR3 extends over 15 amino acids. V lost 0 bases and J 6 bases, leaving 13 bases between the germline ends. The germline V gene encodes CDR1 SGHRS and CDR2 YFSETQ. CDR3 sequence: CASSLGDSLGQPQHF. The CDR3, as DNA: TGCGCCAGCAGCTTGGGAGACAGCTTAGGTCAGCCCCAGCATTTT.

J is TRBJ1-2 and V is TRBV27; D is possibly TRBD1 (5 bases). This CDR3 spans 16 amino acids. V was cut by 4 bases and J by 8 bases, with 23 bases left in between. Germline lookup yields CDR1 MNHEY and CDR2 SMNVEV (reference sequence). CDR3: CASSSYRGGGVEGYTF. The DNA for the CDR3 is TGTGCCAGCAGTTCGTATCGTGGGGGGGGAGTGGAGGGCTACACCTTC.

This clone was detected only once. V usage is TRBV6-6 and J usage is TRBJ2-1; D is ambiguous. CDR3 length: 13 residues. Germline lookup yields CDR1 MNHNY and CDR2 SVGAGI (reference sequence). Trimming took off 0 bases at V and 10 bases at J, with 10 bases between the two ends. The CDR3 spells CASSYSGAGEQFF. Written as DNA, the CDR3 is TGTGCCAGCAGTTACTCCGGAGCCGGAGAGCAGTTCTTC.